This T cell receptor (beta chain) was recovered during a study of beta chain features in type 1 diabetes. Study findings and constraints: Sequencing from cDNA could over-represent high-TCR-expressing cells.

Expressed TCRB transcripts were sequenced, since all the RNA that had been isolated was reverse transcribed. Sequencing used immunoSEQ multiplex PCR; TCRdb keeps in-frame clones, though not all of them. The sample shows under 250,000 clones, 13% to 15% of them seen only once. This clone was observed a few times. Antigen unknown. Germline lookup yields CDR1 SEHNR and CDR2 FQNEAQ (reference sequence). This CDR3 is 15 amino acids long. The germline V and J ends were trimmed by 0 bases and 8 bases, with 11 bases remaining between them. The rearrangement links TRBV7-9 to TRBJ1-6, with a weak D call TRBD1 (5 bases). The TCR was taken from a woman aged 40 to 50 in good health. Source material: naive CD4+ T cells from blood. CDR3 in DNA: TGTGCCAGCAGCTTAGCGCTGGGACTCGATTCACCCCTCCACTTT. Its protein is CASSLALGLDSPLHF.